The 20 T cell receptor beta chains below were found in one sample sequenced in a study of blood T cells in healthy people across ages. Sample-barcoded 5' priming and a J-beta primer mix drove a second PCR of 7 to 11 cycles. In TCRdb, the 5' RACE reads were re-called with MiXCR into one record per CDR3 protein. Here the sample spans some 1.4 million distinct CDR3 sequences, roughly 40% being singletons. Sequencing input: blood. The receptors here all came from a young woman in good health.

The CDR3 loop is CASSLAASWDEQFF. DNA of the CDR3: TGCGCCAGCAGCTTGGCCGCCAGCTGGGATGAGCAGTTCTTC. The chain links TRBV5-1 to TRBJ2-1; D unresolved. Germline V gene lookup returns CDR1 SGHRS and CDR2 YFSETQ. Trimming removed 0 bases from V and 8 bases from J, with 12 bases in between. CDR3 length: 14 residues.

This chain uses TRBV20-1 with TRBJ1-1; D is unclear. The CDR3 sequence is 14 residues long. The germline CDR1 and CDR2 sequences are DFQATT and SNEGSKA (reference sequence). Between the trimmed V and J ends, which lost 0 bases and 1 base, there was a span of 9 bases. Here the CDR3 reads CSARDIRANTEAFF. The CDR3 DNA sequence: TGCAGTGCTAGAGATATCCGTGCGAACACTGAAGCTTTCTTT.

This chain uses TRBV12-3 or TRBV12-4 with TRBJ2-7; 9 positions match TRBD1. The V gene end was trimmed by 2 bases and the J gene end by 0 bases; junction bases not matched to a gene: 5. The CDR3 is made up of 16 amino acids. DNA for the CDR3: TGTGCCAGCAGTTTAAGGGGACAGGGAAGCTCCTACGAGCAGTACTTC. Amino acids: CASSLRGQGSSYEQYF.

The chain couples TRBV5-5 to TRBJ2-7, with 8 positions matching TRBD2. The CDR3 runs to 17 residues. Germline values: CDR1 SGHKS, CDR2 YYEKEE (reference sequence). V was clipped by 1 base and J by 0 bases; unmatched bases: 9. The CDR3 reads CASSLYSGAGSSYEQYF. For the CDR3, the DNA is TGTGCCAGCAGCTTGTATAGCGGGGCTGGAAGCTCCTACGAGCAGTACTTC.

The V gene is TRBV12-3 or TRBV12-4, the J gene TRBJ2-7, with D perhaps given as TRBD1 or TRBD2 (5 bases each). V was shortened by 1 base and J by 7 bases, with 17 bases between the two germline ends. The CDR3 runs 15 residues. The CDR3: CASSLGDASYNEQYF. Written as DNA, the CDR3 is TGTGCCAGCAGTTTAGGGGACGCTTCCTACAATGAGCAGTACTTC.

This clonotype was detected only a few times. The rearrangement links TRBV29-1 to TRBJ2-1; 8 bases fit TRBD2. Germline CDR1 is SQVTM and CDR2 is ANQGSEA. J was trimmed by 7 bases and V by 5 bases; bases with no gene match: 16. The CDR3 extends over 16 amino acids. Here the CDR3 reads CSVYRAGDHPSNEQFF. CDR3 DNA sequence: TGCAGCGTTTATAGAGCGGGAGACCATCCGTCGAATGAGCAGTTCTTC.

The V call is TRBV24-1, the J call TRBJ2-1, with D perhaps given as TRBD1 or TRBD2 (5 bases each). Trimming stripped 3 bases from V and 9 bases from J, with 23 bases between. From germline, CDR1 is KGHDR and CDR2 SFDVKD. CDR3 length: 17 amino acids. CDR3 in DNA: TGTGCCACCAGTGATGGATCCGGGACGGCAGTTTCGGGTGAGCAGTTCTTC. Translation gives CATSDGSGTAVSGEQFF.

This clonotype was detected only a few times. This chain uses TRBV14 with TRBJ2-7; D possibly matches TRBD1 or TRBD2 (5 bases each). Germline V gives CDR1 SGHDN, CDR2 FVKESK. Trimming cost V 7 bases and J 5 bases, with 9 bases left between them. The length of the CDR3 is 11 residues. Here the CDR3 DNA reads TGTGCCAGCACTGAGGGGAACGAGCAGTACTTC. Protein: CASTEGNEQYF.

The rearrangement joins TRBV13 to TRBJ2-3; TRBD2 matches at 8 bases. The CDR3 consists of 14 residues. The germline CDR1 and CDR2 sequences are PRHDT and FYEKMQ (reference sequence). V lost 5 bases to trimming and J lost 4 bases; unmatched junction nucleotides: 5. Written as DNA, the CDR3 is TGTGCCAGCAGCGAAGCGGGGGTCTCAGATACGCAGTATTTT. It is translated as CASSEAGVSDTQYF.

Turning to this clonotype: This may come from a read error, since a much larger clone is one base off. The chain combines TRBV27 with TRBJ2-2; maybe TRBD2 (5 bases). This CDR3 spans 13 amino acids. Germline V CDR1 and CDR2: MNHEY, SMNVEV (reference sequence). The CDR3 is CASSFTLAGELIF. The CDR3 DNA is TGTGCCAGCAGTTTTACGCTAGCCGGGGAGCTGATTTTT.

This clonotype was detected only once. The V call is TRBV5-5, the J call TRBJ1-5; 10 nucleotides line up with TRBD1. V trimming: 3 bases; J trimming: 1 base; junction bases outside the gene matches: 13. The CDR3 extends over 19 amino acids. Germline loops: CDR1 SGHKS, CDR2 YYEKEE (reference sequence). CDR3 region: CASSSMLRDRGKSNQPQHF. The CDR3 nucleotides read TGTGCCAGCAGCTCAATGTTACGGGACAGGGGAAAGAGCAATCAGCCCCAGCATTTT.

As concerns this clonotype: A much larger clone sits a single nucleotide away, making a read error possible. The V and J genes are TRBV20-1 and TRBJ2-5; 7 nucleotides match TRBD1. V trimming: 4 bases; J trimming: 11 bases; junction bases outside the gene matches: 16. Germline V gene lookup returns CDR1 DFQATT and CDR2 SNEGSKA (reference sequence). The length of the CDR3 is 14 residues. The CDR3: CSATIRGPYNEQYF. CDR3 sequence (DNA): TGCAGTGCTACTATTAGGGGGCCCTACAATGAGCAGTACTTC.

This chain joins TRBV12-3 or TRBV12-4 and TRBJ2-3; no reliable D call. Between the trimmed V and J ends, which lost 4 bases and 4 bases, there was a span of 9 bases. CDR3 length equals 13 residues. The CDR3 is CASSSVRADTQYF. The CDR3, as DNA: TGTGCCAGCAGTTCTGTGAGAGCAGATACGCAGTATTTT.

The chain joins TRBV2 to TRBJ2-7; TRBD1 aligns across 10 bases. Germline assignment: CDR1 SNHLY and CDR2 FYNNEI. The CDR3 length is 14 residues. V lost 10 bases to trimming and J lost 6 bases; unmatched junction nucleotides: 12. The DNA for the CDR3 is TGTGCCATCAGGACAGGGACAGGGGCTGGCGAGCAGTACTTC. This sequence encodes CAIRTGTGAGEQYF. Together with reference TRBV2 and TRBJ2-7, the CDR3 gives the full variable domain: EPEVTQTPSHQVTQMGQEVILRCVPISNHLYFYWYRQILGQKVEFLVSFYNNEISEKSEIFDDQFSVERPDGSNFTLKIRSTKLEDSAMYFCAIRTGTGAGEQYFGPGTRLTVT.

The chain carries TRBV2 and TRBJ1-6; unclear D gene. CDR3 length equals 16 residues. Germline assignment: CDR1 SNHLY and CDR2 FYNNEI. V lost 4 bases and J 0 bases, leaving 10 bases between the germline ends. CDR3 bases: TGTGCCAGCAGTGTCCTAAGGAGCTCCTATAATTCACCCCTCCACTTT. This translates into CASSVLRSSYNSPLHF.

This chain links TRBV7-9 with TRBJ2-1, with 9 bases identical to TRBD2. Trimming cost V 1 base and J 6 bases; bases outside gene matches: 16. The CDR3 is made up of 19 amino acids. Germline V CDR1 and CDR2: SEHNR, FQNEAQ (reference sequence). In DNA form, the CDR3 reads TGTGCCAGCAGCTTAGTATGGGCTAGCGGGAACAGTCCCATCAATGAGCAGTTCTTC. It specifies CASSLVWASGNSPINEQFF.

CDR3 DNA: TGTGCTAGTGGGACGGGACAGGGGACGACCTATGGCTACACCTTC. It is translated as CASGTGQGTTYGYTF. The genes are TRBV12-5 and TRBJ1-2; TRBD1 aligns across 10 bases. V was clipped by 6 bases and J by 4 bases; unmatched bases: 8. Germline CDR1 is LGHNT and CDR2 is FRNRAP. This CDR3 has 15 residues. The full variable domain, its missing parts supplied by reference TRBV12-5 and TRBJ1-2, is DARVTQTPRHKVTEMGQEVTMRCQPILGHNTVFWYRQTMMQGLELLAYFRNRAPLDDSGMPKDRFSAEMPDATLATLKIQPSEPRDSAVYFCASGTGQGTTYGYTFGSGTRLTVV.

This chain links TRBV27 with TRBJ2-7; 8 nucleotides agree with TRBD2. Germline V CDR1 and CDR2: MNHEY, SMNVEV (reference sequence). Trimming took 9 bases from V and 6 from J; bases not matched to a gene: 16. The CDR3 consists of 15 residues. Here the CDR3 reads CASPSAGPGGCEQYF. For the CDR3, the DNA is TGTGCCAGTCCGTCCGCGGGCCCGGGAGGGTGCGAGCAGTACTTC.

This clonotype was seen only a few times. This rearrangement joins TRBV9 to TRBJ2-7, with unresolved D. The DNA matches TRBJ2-5 better at its end, which makes the J call doubtful. There are 15 residues in the CDR3. Germline V gives CDR1 SGDLS, CDR2 YYNGEE. DNA of the CDR3: TGTGCCAGCAGCGTAGTAATTGGGCTGGAAGAGACCCAGTACTTC. This gives the protein CASSVVIGLEETQYF.

This clonotype was counted a few times. The chain couples TRBV7-2 to TRBJ2-1, with D hard to call. CDR3 size: 13 residues. The V end was cut by 1 base, the J end by 10 bases, with 11 bases between. Germline V lookup: CDR1 SGHTA, CDR2 FQGNSA. In DNA form, the CDR3 reads TGTGCCAGCAGCTTAGGAGTGGACGTGGAGCAGTTCTTC. This sequence encodes CASSLGVDVEQFF.